These 21 T cell receptor beta chains share one sample of origin, sequenced in a study of T cell repertoires in cytomegalovirus infection. Using its own MiXCR run on the reads, TCRdb lists one record per CDR3 protein. The sample yields about 740,000 distinct CDR3 sequences, roughly 35% seen once. The sample was PBMCs. The receptors derive from a human donor in good health (CMV status not recorded). Some clones in this sample may be carry-over from other donors' samples.

The chain joins TRBV7-4 to TRBJ1-1; D gene unclear. This CDR3 comprises 11 residues. The germline gives CDR1 SGHVT, CDR2 SQSDAQ. Trimming left V 5 bases short and J 10 bases short, with 11 bases between. In DNA form, the CDR3 reads TGTGCCAGCAGCATAGGAAAAGGAGCTTTCTTT. Protein: CASSIGKGAFF.

The V gene is TRBV6-2 or TRBV6-3, the J gene TRBJ2-2; D is possibly TRBD1 or TRBD2 (5 bases each). V lost 6 bases to trimming and J lost 1 base, with 15 bases between them. Germline V lookup: CDR1 MNHEY, CDR2 SVGEGT. The CDR3 extends over 16 amino acids. This chain's CDR3 is CASSLSRGLNTGELFF. The DNA for the CDR3 is TGTGCCAGCAGCCTAAGCCGGGGCCTGAACACCGGGGAGCTGTTTTTT.

As for this clonotype: A junction boundary mismatches the germline segment, possibly from a read error. The gene calls are TRBV12-3 or TRBV12-4 and TRBJ1-5; no firm D call. The CDR3 totals 13 residues. CDR3 coding DNA: TGTGCCAGCAGGTTAGGACCCAATCAGCCCCAGCATTTT. This sequence encodes CASRLGPNQPQHF.

The CDR3: CARIKYRENSPLHF. Here the CDR3 DNA reads TGTGCCAGGATAAAATACAGGGAAAATTCACCCCTCCACTTT. V gene TRBV7-2 combines with J gene TRBJ1-6; D perhaps matches TRBD1 (6 bases). Trimming shortened V by 9 bases and J by 7 bases, and 16 bases separated the two germline ends. This CDR3 is built from 14 residues. Germline V lookup: CDR1 SGHTA, CDR2 FQGNSA.

As for this clonotype: A much larger clone lies a single base off, so this may be a read error. This chain joins TRBV6-5 and TRBJ1-2; TRBD1 matches at 10 bases. The CDR3 totals 14 residues. Germline assignment: CDR1 MNHEY and CDR2 SVGAGI. The DNA for the CDR3 is TGTGCCAGCAGTTACGTGACAGGGGGCTATGGCTACAACTTC. Amino acid sequence: CASSYVTGGYGYNF.

Concerning this clonotype itself: With a much larger clone just one base away, this may be a read error. This is likely a read error, given that the CDR3 carries no conserved phenylalanine or tryptophan at its end. J is TRBJ2-1 and V is TRBV7-3; D ambiguous. V was clipped by 2 bases and J by 6 bases, with 5 bases between them. This CDR3 comprises 12 residues. Per the germline V gene, CDR1 is SGHTA and CDR2 is FQGTGA. The CDR3 region has the DNA TGTGCCAGCAGCTTAGGAGCCAATGAGCAGTTCTTA. Encoded protein: CASSLGANEQFL.

This clonotype was detected many times. This rearrangement joins TRBV7-2 to TRBJ1-3; no firm D call. Germline values: CDR1 SGHTA, CDR2 FQGNSA. This CDR3 is 15 amino acids long. Trimming removed 1 base at V and 0 bases at J, with 7 bases between. The CDR3 DNA is TGTGCCAGCAGCTTAGGCCGGATCTCTGGAAACACCATATATTTT. This gives the protein CASSLGRISGNTIYF.

The J gene is TRBJ2-7, the V gene TRBV6-1, with D perhaps TRBD1 (5 bases). Between the trimmed V and J ends, which lost 6 bases and 3 bases, there was a span of 18 bases. This CDR3 comprises 15 residues. In germline, CDR1 is MNHNS, CDR2 SASEGT. The CDR3 DNA is TGTGCCAGCAGACCAGGGAATGCCCCGAACTACGAGCAGTACTTC. It encodes CASRPGNAPNYEQYF.

The chain recombines TRBV6-8 with TRBJ2-1; D call uncertain. The CDR3 sequence is 14 residues long. V was clipped by 5 bases and J by 1 base, with 9 bases between them. Germline CDR1 is MNHGY and CDR2 is SAAAGT. The CDR3 is CASSVRDSYNEQFF. CDR3 in DNA: TGTGCCAGCAGTGTTAGGGATTCCTACAATGAGCAGTTCTTC.

V gene TRBV28 combines with J gene TRBJ2-7; D might be TRBD2 (6 bases). V lost 1 base and J 2 bases, leaving 15 bases between the germline ends. Germline CDR1 and CDR2: MDHEN and SYDVKM. The CDR3 spans 16 residues. The CDR3 loop is CASSLLSPGGTYEQYF. The CDR3, as DNA: TGTGCCAGCAGTTTATTGTCCCCAGGAGGGACCTACGAGCAGTACTTC. The whole variable domain, filled in from reference TRBV28 and TRBJ2-7, reads DVKVTQSSRYLVKRTGEKVFLECVQDMDHENMFWYRQDPGLGLRLIYFSYDVKMKEKGDIPEGYSVSREKKERFSLILESASTNQTSMYLCASSLLSPGGTYEQYFGPGTRLTVT.

V usage is TRBV19 and J usage is TRBJ2-6; D remains unclear. V lost 3 bases, J lost 2 bases, and 11 bases lay in between. The CDR3 loop spans 16 amino acids. Germline CDR1 reads LNHDA; CDR2 reads SQIVND (reference sequence). Here the CDR3 reads CASSMRSSPGANVLTF. The CDR3 coding sequence is TGTGCCAGTAGTATGAGGTCAAGCCCTGGGGCCAACGTCCTGACTTTC.

This clonotype has only one observation. The chain carries TRBV20-1 and TRBJ2-7; no reliable D call. Germline CDR1 is DFQATT and CDR2 is SNEGSKA (reference sequence). The CDR3 runs to 11 residues. The V end was cut by 3 bases, the J end by 5 bases, with 8 bases between. The CDR3 nucleotides are TGCAGTGCTAGGTCCGAAAACGAGCAGTACTTC. As protein: CSARSENEQYF.

This clonotype was counted only a few times. The chain recombines TRBV28 with TRBJ1-5; 7 positions match TRBD1. V shed 5 bases, J shed 3 bases, and the junction held 4 bases outside the gene matches. Germline V gene data show CDR1 as MDHEN and CDR2 as SYDVKM. This CDR3 region has 14 residues. The CDR3 protein is CASSHDRDNQPQHF. DNA for the CDR3: TGTGCCAGCAGTCATGACAGGGACAATCAGCCCCAGCATTTT.

This clonotype has just a few counts. The V call is TRBV5-1, the J call TRBJ2-3; 7 bases map to TRBD2. V lost 0 bases and J lost 0; bases outside the gene matches: 4. CDR1 SGHRS and CDR2 YFSETQ come from the germline V gene. The CDR3 spans 16 residues. CDR3 nucleotides: TGCGCCAGCAGCTTGGCGCTAGCGGATAGCACAGATACGCAGTATTTT. Encoded protein: CASSLALADSTDTQYF.

The chain is built from TRBV7-9 and TRBJ1-2; D remains unclear. CDR3 size: 16 residues. The V gene's germline CDR1 is SEHNR and CDR2 FQNEAQ (reference sequence). V lost 0 bases and J 2 bases, leaving 13 bases between the germline ends. This CDR3 reads CASSLARTGYNYGYTF. The CDR3 region has the DNA TGTGCCAGCAGCTTAGCGCGGACGGGCTACAACTATGGCTACACCTTC.

On this clonotype: One end of the junction does not line up with germline, which may come from a read error. V gene TRBV7-6 combines with J gene TRBJ1-1, with D uncertain. CDR1 and CDR2 (germline): SGHVS, FNYEAQ. This CDR3 has 15 amino acids. CDR3 bases: TGTGCCAGCAGCTTAGAATGGGTCCTGGCCACTGAAGATTTCTTT. Translating gives CASSLEWVLATEDFF.

The chain has TRBV28 and TRBJ2-7, with unresolved D. Trimming stripped 5 bases from V and 6 bases from J, with 14 bases between. Germline loops: CDR1 MDHEN, CDR2 SYDVKM. This CDR3 is built from 13 residues. This CDR3 is CASSPPGTREQYF. CDR3 coding DNA: TGTGCCAGCAGTCCCCCTGGCACTCGCGAGCAGTACTTC.

The rearrangement links TRBV28 to TRBJ1-1, with D possibly matching TRBD1 (5 bases). V lost 8 bases, J lost 1 base, and 23 bases lay in between. This CDR3 region has 17 residues. CDR1 and CDR2 from the germline V gene are MDHEN and SYDVKM. The CDR3 sequence is CASGTYRAPGANTEAFF. As DNA, the CDR3 is TGTGCCAGCGGAACCTACAGAGCTCCTGGGGCGAACACTGAAGCTTTCTTT.

About this clonotype: A much bigger clone sits one base away, suggesting this may be a read error. The chain uses TRBV7-2 and TRBJ2-2; 9 bases fit TRBD1. This CDR3 is 16 amino acids long. The V gene's germline CDR1 is SGHTA and CDR2 FQGNSA. CDR3 in amino acids: CASSPYRGPHTGELLF. CDR3 sequence (DNA): TGTGCCAGCAGCCCATACAGGGGGCCCCACACCGGGGAGCTGCTTTTT.

In the case of this clonotype: Relative to the germline gene, one junction end is altered; a read error may explain this. This rearrangement joins TRBV5-1 to TRBJ2-4; either TRBD1 or TRBD2 may supply D (5 bases each). The CDR3 consists of 19 residues. Germline V CDR1 and CDR2: SGHRS, YFSETQ. CDR3 sequence reads: CASSLTTWGRTLAKNIQHF. The CDR3, as DNA: TGCGCCAGCAGCTTGACGACCTGGGGACGGACGCTAGCCAAAAACATTCAGCACTTC.

This clonotype was observed many times. The chain carries TRBV7-2 and TRBJ1-4; D is perhaps TRBD1 (6 bases). This CDR3 is 16 amino acids long. Germline values: CDR1 SGHTA, CDR2 FQGNSA. V was cut by 5 bases and J by 5 bases, with 18 bases left in between. CDR3 nucleotides: TGTGCCAGCAGCCGAGTGGGAGGGCAGGGGAATGAAAAACTGTTTTTT. It is translated as CASSRVGGQGNEKLFF.